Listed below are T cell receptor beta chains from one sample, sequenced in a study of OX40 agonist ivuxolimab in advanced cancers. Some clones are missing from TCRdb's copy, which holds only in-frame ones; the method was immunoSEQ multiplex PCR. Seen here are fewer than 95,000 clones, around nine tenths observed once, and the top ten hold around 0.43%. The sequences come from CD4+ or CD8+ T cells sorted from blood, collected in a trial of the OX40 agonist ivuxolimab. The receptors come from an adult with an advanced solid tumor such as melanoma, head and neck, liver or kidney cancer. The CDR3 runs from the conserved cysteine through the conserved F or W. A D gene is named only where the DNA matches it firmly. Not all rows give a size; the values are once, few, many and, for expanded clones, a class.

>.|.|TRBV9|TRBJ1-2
CASSLLSGLISYGYTF
TGTGCCAGCAGCCTTTTAAGCGGGCTTATCAGCTATGGCTACACCTTC
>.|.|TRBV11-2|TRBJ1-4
CASSLDLGEEEKLFF
TGTGCCAGCAGCTTAGATCTCGGCGAGGAGGAAAAACTGTTTTTT
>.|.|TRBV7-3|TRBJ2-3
CASSLGSQPDTQYF
TGTGCCAGCAGCTTAGGGTCCCAACCAGATACGCAGTATTTT
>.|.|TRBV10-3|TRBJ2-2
CAIGGYQSGELFF
TGTGCCATCGGGGGATACCAATCCGGGGAGCTGTTTTTT
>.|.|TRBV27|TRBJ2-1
CASSFPPQGGRGEQFF
TGTGCCAGCAGTTTCCCCCCGCAGGGGGGTAGGGGTGAGCAGTTCTTC
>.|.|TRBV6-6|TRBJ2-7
CASSRGRDYEQYF
TGTGCCAGCAGTAGGGGACGGGACTACGAGCAGTACTTC
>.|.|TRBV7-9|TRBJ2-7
CASSLSEPYEQYF
TGTGCCAGCAGCTTAAGCGAGCCCTACGAGCAGTACTTC
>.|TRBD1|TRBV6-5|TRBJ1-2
CASRGQGSVYGYTF
TGTGCCAGCAGGGGACAGGGTTCGGTCTATGGCTACACCTTC
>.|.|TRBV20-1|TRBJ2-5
CSARQETQYF
TGCAGTGCTAGACAAGAGACCCAGTACTTC
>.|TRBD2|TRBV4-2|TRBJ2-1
CASSHPSGSAWGAGFANEQFF
TGTGCCAGCAGCCACCCTAGCGGGAGTGCTTGGGGAGCGGGTTTTGCCAATGAGCAGTTCTTC
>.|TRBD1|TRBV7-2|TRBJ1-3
CASSSDRGVNTIYF
TGTGCCAGCAGCTCCGACAGGGGGGTAAACACCATATATTTT
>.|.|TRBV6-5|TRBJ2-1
CASSYGRNEQFF
TGTGCCAGCAGTTACGGACGGAATGAGCAGTTCTTC
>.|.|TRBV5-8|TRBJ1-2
CASSFAGAGYTF
TGTGCCAGCAGCTTTGCAGGGGCTGGCTACACCTTC
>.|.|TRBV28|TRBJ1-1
CATGGAMNTEAFF
TGTGCCACCGGTGGCGCTATGAACACTGAAGCTTTCTTT
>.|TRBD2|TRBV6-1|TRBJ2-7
CATRGGTSGYYEQYF
TGTGCCACCAGGGGGGGGACTAGCGGTTACTACGAGCAGTACTTC
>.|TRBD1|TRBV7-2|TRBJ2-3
CASSLGSDRATDTQYF
TGTGCCAGCAGCTTAGGATCGGACAGGGCAACAGATACGCAGTATTTT
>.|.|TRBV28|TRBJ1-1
CASKEGNTEAFF
TGTGCCAGCAAAGAGGGAAACACTGAAGCTTTCTTT
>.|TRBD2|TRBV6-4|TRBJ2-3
CASSPGLAVTDTQYF
TGTGCCAGCAGCCCGGGACTAGCGGTCACAGATACGCAGTATTTT
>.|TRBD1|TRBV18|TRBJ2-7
CASSPRTGDYEQYF
TGTGCCAGCTCCCCAAGGACAGGGGACTACGAGCAGTACTTC
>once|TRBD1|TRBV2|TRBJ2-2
CASGGQGLNTGELFF
TGTGCCAGCGGGGGACAGGGTTTGAACACCGGGGAGCTGTTTTTT
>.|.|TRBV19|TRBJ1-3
CASSQAPVGSGNTIYF
TGTGCCAGTAGCCAAGCCCCCGTCGGCTCTGGAAACACCATATATTTT
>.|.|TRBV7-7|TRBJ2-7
CASSLAGVVGEQYF
TGTGCCAGCAGCTTAGCGGGGGTTGTGGGGGAGCAGTACTTC